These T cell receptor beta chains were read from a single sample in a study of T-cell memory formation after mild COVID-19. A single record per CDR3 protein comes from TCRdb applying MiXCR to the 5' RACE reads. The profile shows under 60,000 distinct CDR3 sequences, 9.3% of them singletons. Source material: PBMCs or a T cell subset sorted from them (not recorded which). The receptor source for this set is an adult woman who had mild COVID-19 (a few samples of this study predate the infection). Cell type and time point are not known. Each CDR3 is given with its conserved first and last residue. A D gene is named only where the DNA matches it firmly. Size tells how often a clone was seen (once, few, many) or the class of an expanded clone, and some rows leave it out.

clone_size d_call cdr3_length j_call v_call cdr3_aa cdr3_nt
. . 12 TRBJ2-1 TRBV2 CASTPGGHEQFF TGTGCCAGCACCCCCGGGGGTCATGAGCAGTTCTTC
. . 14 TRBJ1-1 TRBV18 CASSLTGLNTEAFF TGTGCCAGCTCACTAACAGGGCTGAACACTGAAGCTTTCTTT
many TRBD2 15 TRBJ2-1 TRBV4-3 CASSRTSGTGDEQFF TGCGCCAGCAGCCGGACTAGCGGGACAGGCGATGAGCAGTTCTTC
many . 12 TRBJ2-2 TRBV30 CAWCSYTGELFF TGTGCCTGGTGCTCTTACACCGGGGAGCTGTTTTTT
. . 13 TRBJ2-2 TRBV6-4 CASSEGYTGELFF TGTGCCAGCAGTGAAGGTTACACCGGGGAGCTGTTTTTT
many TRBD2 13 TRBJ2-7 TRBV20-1 CSANGLEWGEQYF TGCAGTGCAAACGGACTAGAATGGGGCGAGCAGTACTTC
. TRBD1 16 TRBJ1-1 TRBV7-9 CASSLGTGPVNTEAFF TGTGCCAGCAGCTTGGGGACAGGGCCTGTGAACACTGAAGCTTTCTTT
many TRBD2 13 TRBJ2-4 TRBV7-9 CASRGGAANIQYF TGTGCCAGCAGGGGAGGGGCCGCCAACATTCAGTACTTC
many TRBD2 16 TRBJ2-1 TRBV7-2 CASNSLATSPSREQFF TGTGCCAGCAACTCATTAGCGACTAGCCCATCCCGGGAGCAGTTCTTC
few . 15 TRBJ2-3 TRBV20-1 CSASRTAGFTDTQYF TGCAGTGCTTCTAGAACAGCAGGGTTCACAGATACGCAGTATTTT
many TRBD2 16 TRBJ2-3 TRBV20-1 CSARVSTSGITDTQYF TGCAGTGCTAGAGTTAGTACTAGCGGAATCACAGATACGCAGTATTTT
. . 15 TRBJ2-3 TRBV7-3 CASSLRGSYTDTQYF TGTGCCAGCAGCTTACGGGGGAGTTACACAGATACGCAGTATTTT
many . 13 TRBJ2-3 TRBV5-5 CASSLPGKDTQYF TGTGCCAGCAGCTTACCAGGGAAAGATACGCAGTATTTT
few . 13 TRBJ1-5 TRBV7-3 CASSAAPNQPQHF TGTGCCAGCAGCGCCGCCCCTAATCAGCCCCAGCATTTT
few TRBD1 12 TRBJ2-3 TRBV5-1 CASSLDRVTQYF TGCGCCAGCAGCCTGGACAGGGTTACGCAGTATTTT
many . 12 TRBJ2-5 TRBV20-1 CSARAGPQTQYF TGCAGTGCTCGAGCTGGACCCCAGACCCAGTACTTC
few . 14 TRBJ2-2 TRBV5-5 CASSSAAGTGELFF TGTGCCAGCAGCTCCGCTGCGGGTACCGGGGAGCTGTTTTTT
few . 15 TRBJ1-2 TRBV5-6 CASSLDPGMVGGYTF TGTGCCAGCAGCTTGGATCCAGGGATGGTCGGGGGCTACACCTTC
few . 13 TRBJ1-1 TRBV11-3 CASSRGAGTEAFF TGTGCCAGCAGCCGGGGGGCAGGGACTGAAGCTTTCTTT
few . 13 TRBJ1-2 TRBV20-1 CSTFLAANYGYTF TGCAGCACTTTTCTCGCAGCTAACTATGGCTACACCTTC
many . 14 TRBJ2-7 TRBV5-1 CASSREGQTYEQYF TGCGCCAGCTCTCGGGAGGGACAGACCTACGAGCAGTACTTC
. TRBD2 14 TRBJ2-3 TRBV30 CAWTLLAGTDTQYF TGTGCCTGGACCCTACTAGCGGGAACTGATACGCAGTATTTT